This TCR beta chain was captured by sequencing in a study of T cell repertoires in cytomegalovirus infection. Study-wide context: Through public TCR beta signatures, both CMV infection and matching HLA type were indicated. Broader study findings: In two of eight donors, the top clonotype was HLA-C-restricted CMV-specific.

About this clonotype itself: Antigen: not known.

Via MiXCR, TCRdb re-called the reads, giving one row per CDR3 protein. The sample has some 700,000 distinct CDR3 sequences; roughly 33% are singletons. Sequencing used cultured PBMCs, obtained from culture after CMV antigen stimulation. The sequence came from a human donor in good health (CMV status not recorded). Some clones in this sample may be carry-over from other donors' samples.

The CDR3: CASRLLRSYTF. CDR3 in DNA: TGTGCCAGCAGACTCCTAAGGAGCTACACCTTC. V gene TRBV6-1 combines with J gene TRBJ1-2; D is undetermined. The V gene's germline CDR1 is MNHNS and CDR2 SASEGT. The CDR3 has 11 amino acids. V was clipped by 6 bases and J by 9 bases, with 11 bases between them.